This is a list of T cell receptor beta chains from one sample in a study of CD8+ T cells in alopecia areata. The repertoire was sequenced with immunoSEQ multiplex PCR; TCRdb's copy has only in-frame clones and lacks some. In the table there are some 120,000 clones, 45% to 50% of which are singletons. Sequences were obtained from NKG2D-low CD8+ T cells sorted from blood. All receptors come from a human donor with alopecia areata. The CDR3 runs from the conserved cysteine through the conserved F or W. A row's size may be missing; if present it is once, few, many or a size class.

clone size	V gene	J gene	CDR3 protein
NA	TRBV6-5	TRBJ2-3	CASTPGGDTQYF
NA	TRBV7-9	TRBJ1-6	CASSPAESPLHF
NA	TRBV29-1	TRBJ2-2	CSVEERTGELFF
few	TRBV19	TRBJ2-7	CASSPGPGDEQYF
NA	TRBV29-1	TRBJ1-2	CSVELGGANYGYTF
NA	TRBV29-1	TRBJ2-2	CSVKGLAGARGELFF
NA	TRBV27	TRBJ1-6	CASRPGRSYNSPLHF
NA	TRBV5-1	TRBJ1-2	CASSLEGPLEGYTF
NA	TRBV27	TRBJ1-1	CASSWQGNTEAFF
NA	TRBV30	TRBJ2-2	CAWNEGVGGELFF
NA	TRBV30	TRBJ2-7	CAWSSVGGYEQYF
NA	TRBV5-1	TRBJ2-7	CASSLEGTASYEQYF
NA	TRBV9	TRBJ2-3	CASSPSTDTQYF